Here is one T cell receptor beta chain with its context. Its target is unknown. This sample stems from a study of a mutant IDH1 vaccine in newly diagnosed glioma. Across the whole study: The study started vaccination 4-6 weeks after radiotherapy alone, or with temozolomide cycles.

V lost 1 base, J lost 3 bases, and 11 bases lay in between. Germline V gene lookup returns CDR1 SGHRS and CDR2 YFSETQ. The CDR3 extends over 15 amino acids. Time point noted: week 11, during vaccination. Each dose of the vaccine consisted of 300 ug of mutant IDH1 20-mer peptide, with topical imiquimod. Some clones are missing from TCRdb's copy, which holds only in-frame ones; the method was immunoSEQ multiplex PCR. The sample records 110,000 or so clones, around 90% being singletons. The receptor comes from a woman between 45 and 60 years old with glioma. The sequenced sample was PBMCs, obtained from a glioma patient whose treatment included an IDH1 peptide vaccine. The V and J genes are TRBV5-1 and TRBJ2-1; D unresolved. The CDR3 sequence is CASSLTPDLYNEQFF. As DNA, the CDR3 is TGCGCCAGCAGCTTGACACCGGACCTCTACAATGAGCAGTTCTTC.